This TCR beta chain was sequenced in a study of cytomegalovirus exposure and HLA in healthy donors. Findings and caveats of the study: The majority of CMV-associated TCR beta chains were reported as apparently HLA-restricted in a later analysis. Diagnosis of cytomegalovirus status made by the classifier reportedly showed high specificity and sensitivity. It was shown in a later analysis that HLA-associated TCR beta chains were more clonally expanded than other, equally common chains.

As to this clone: The antigen is not known.

Amplification used 60 Vbeta primers and 13 Jbeta primers. Original processing notes: A later analysis tallied about 80 million unique TCR beta chains, 8.5 million to 11 million of them shared. Profiling relied on immunoSEQ multiplex PCR, and the TCRdb table lists in-frame clones only, not all of them. The V and J calls and clone size are taken from that table; D and trimming were inferred from the DNA. The top ten clones hold approximately 3.1% of a sample with about 190,000 clones, roughly 81% of them seen once. Losses at the gene ends were 4 bases for V and 0 bases for J; bases not matched to a gene: 6. Germline V gene data show CDR1 as MRHNA and CDR2 as SNTAGT. There are 16 residues in the CDR3.

V is TRBV6-4 and J is TRBJ2-1; 7 bases align to TRBD1. This clonotype originated in a woman aged 25-40 years in good health and CMV-seropositive. Specimen: PBMCs. The CDR3 DNA reads TGTGCCAGCAGTGGCCTGACAGGGAGCTCCTACAATGAGCAGTTCTTC. It specifies CASSGLTGSSYNEQFF.